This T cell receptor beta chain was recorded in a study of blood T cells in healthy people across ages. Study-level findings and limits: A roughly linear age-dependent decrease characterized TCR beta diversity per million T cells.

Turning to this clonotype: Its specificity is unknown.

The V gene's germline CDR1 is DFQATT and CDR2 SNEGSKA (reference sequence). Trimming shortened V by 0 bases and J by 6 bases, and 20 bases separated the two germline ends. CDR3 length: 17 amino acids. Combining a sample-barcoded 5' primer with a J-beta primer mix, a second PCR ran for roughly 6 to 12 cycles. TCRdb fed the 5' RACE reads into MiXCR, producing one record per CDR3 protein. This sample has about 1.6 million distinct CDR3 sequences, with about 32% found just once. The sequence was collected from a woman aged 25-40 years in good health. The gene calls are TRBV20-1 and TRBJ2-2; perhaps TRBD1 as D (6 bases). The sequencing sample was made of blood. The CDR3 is CSARDWSQQGHPGELFF. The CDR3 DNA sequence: TGCAGTGCTAGAGATTGGTCACAGCAGGGACACCCCGGGGAGCTGTTTTTT.